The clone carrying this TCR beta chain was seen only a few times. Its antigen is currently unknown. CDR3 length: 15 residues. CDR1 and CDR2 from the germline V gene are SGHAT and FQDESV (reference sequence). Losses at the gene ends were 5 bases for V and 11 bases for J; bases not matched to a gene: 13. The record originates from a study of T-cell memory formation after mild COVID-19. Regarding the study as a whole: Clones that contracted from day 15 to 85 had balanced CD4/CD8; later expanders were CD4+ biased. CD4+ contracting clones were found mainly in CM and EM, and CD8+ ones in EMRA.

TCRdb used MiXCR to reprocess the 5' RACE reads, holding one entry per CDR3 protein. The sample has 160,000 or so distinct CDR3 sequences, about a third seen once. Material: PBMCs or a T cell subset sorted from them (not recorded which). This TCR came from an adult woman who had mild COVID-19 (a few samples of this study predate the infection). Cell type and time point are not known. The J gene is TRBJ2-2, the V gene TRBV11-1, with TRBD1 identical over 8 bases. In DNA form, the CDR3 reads TGTGCCAGCAGCCGGCGGGTAGCAGGGGGCAGTGAGCTGTTTTTT. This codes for CASSRRVAGGSELFF.